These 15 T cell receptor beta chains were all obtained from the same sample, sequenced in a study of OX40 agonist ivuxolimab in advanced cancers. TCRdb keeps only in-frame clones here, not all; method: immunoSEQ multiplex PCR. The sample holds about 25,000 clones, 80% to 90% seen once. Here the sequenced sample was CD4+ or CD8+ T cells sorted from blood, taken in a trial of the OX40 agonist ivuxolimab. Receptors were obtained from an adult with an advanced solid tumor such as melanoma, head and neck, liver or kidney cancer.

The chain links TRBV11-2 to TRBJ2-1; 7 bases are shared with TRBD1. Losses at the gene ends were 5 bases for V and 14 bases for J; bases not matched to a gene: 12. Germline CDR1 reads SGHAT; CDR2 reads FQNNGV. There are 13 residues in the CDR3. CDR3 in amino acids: CASSPPPGGDKFF. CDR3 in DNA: TGTGCCAGCAGCCCACCTCCAGGGGGTGATAAGTTCTTC.

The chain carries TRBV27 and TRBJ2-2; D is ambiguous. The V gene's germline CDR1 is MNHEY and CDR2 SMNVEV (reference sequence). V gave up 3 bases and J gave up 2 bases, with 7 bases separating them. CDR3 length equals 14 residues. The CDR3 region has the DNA TGTGCCAGCAGTTTTGCGGTTAACACCGGGGAGCTGTTTTTT. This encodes CASSFAVNTGELFF.

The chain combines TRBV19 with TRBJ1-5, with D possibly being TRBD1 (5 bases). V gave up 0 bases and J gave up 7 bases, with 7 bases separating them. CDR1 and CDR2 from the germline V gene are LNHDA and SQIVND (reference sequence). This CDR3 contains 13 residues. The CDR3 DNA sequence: TGTGCCAGTAGTATAGACAGGGCCCAGCCCCAGCATTTT. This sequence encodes CASSIDRAQPQHF.

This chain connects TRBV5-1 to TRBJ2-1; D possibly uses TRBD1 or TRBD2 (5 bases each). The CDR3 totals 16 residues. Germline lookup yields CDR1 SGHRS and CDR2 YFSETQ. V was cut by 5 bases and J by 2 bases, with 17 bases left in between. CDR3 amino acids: CASSSFGGAAYNEQFF. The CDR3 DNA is TGCGCCAGCAGTTCCTTTGGGGGAGCCGCCTACAATGAGCAGTTCTTC. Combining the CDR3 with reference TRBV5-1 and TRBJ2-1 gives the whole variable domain KAGVTQTPRYLIKTRGQQVTLSCSPISGHRSVSWYQQTPGQGLQFLFEYFSETQRNKGNFPGRFSGRQFSNSRSEMNVSTLELGDSALYLCASSSFGGAAYNEQFFGPGTRLTVL.

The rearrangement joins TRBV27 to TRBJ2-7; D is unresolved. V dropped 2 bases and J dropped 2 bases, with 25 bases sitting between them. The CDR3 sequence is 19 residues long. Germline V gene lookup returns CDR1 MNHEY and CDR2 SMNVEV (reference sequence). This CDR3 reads CASSLPRRPHSSLPYEQYF. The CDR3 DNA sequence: TGTGCCAGCAGTTTACCTCGCCGCCCCCACAGCTCCCTTCCCTACGAGCAGTACTTC.

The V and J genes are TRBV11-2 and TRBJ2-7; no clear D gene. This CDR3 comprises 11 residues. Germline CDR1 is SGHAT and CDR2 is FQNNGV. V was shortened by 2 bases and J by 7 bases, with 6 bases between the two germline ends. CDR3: CASSLMSEQYF. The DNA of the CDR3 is TGTGCCAGCAGCTTAATGTCAGAGCAGTACTTC.

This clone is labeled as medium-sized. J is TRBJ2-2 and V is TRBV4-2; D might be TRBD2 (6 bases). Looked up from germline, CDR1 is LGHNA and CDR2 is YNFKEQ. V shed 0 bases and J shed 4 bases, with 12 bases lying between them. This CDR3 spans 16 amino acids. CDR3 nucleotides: TGTGCCAGCAGCCAAGAGTTCGGGGGTGTCACCGGGGAGCTGTTTTTT. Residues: CASSQEFGGVTGELFF.

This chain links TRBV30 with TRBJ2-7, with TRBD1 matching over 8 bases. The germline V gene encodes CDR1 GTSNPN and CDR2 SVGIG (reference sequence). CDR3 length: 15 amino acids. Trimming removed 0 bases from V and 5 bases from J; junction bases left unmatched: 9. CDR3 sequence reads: CAWSVPWTGMDEQYF. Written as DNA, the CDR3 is TGTGCCTGGAGTGTACCCTGGACAGGGATGGACGAGCAGTACTTC.

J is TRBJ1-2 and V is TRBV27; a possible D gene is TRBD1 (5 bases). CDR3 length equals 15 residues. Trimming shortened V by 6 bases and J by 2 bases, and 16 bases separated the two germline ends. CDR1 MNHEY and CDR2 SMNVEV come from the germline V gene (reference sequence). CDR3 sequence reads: CASSPLGGLNYGYTF. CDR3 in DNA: TGTGCCAGCAGCCCTCTCGGGGGACTGAACTATGGCTACACCTTC.

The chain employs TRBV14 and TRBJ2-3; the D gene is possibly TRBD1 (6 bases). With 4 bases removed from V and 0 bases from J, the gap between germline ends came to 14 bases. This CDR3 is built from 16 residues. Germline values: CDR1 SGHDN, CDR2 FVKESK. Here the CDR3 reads CASSPLDSTSTDTQYF. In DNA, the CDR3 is TGTGCCAGCAGCCCATTGGACAGTACTAGCACAGATACGCAGTATTTT.

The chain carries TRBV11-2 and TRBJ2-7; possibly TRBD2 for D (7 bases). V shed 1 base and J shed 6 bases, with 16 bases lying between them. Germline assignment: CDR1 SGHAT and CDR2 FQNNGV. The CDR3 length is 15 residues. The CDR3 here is CASSLGWGGQVEQYF. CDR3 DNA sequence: TGTGCCAGCAGCTTAGGGTGGGGGGGCCAGGTCGAGCAGTACTTC.

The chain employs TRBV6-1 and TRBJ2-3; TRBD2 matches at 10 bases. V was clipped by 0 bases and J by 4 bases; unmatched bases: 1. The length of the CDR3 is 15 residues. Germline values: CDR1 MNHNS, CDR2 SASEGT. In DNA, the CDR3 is TGTGCCAGCAGTGAAGCTAGCGGGGGGCCAGATACGCAGTATTTT. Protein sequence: CASSEASGGPDTQYF.

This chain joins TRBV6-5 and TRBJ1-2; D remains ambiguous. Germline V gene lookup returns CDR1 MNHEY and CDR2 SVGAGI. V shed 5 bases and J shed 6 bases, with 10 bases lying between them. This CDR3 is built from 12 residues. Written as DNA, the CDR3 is TGTGCCAGCAGTCCTTCAGACGATGGCTACACCTTC. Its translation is CASSPSDDGYTF.

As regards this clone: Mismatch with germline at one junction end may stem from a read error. The CDR3: CPPGSRRPTDTQYF. The DNA of the CDR3 is TGCCCCCCTGGGTCACGCAGACCCACAGATACGCAGTATTTT. The V and J genes are TRBV6-5 and TRBJ2-3, with D unclear. The length of the CDR3 is 14 residues. From germline, CDR1 is MNHEY and CDR2 SVGAGI.

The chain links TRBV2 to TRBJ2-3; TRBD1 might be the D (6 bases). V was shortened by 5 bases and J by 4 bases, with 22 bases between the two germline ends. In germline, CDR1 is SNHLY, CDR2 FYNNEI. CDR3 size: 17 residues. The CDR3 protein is CASSQGGDTTWADTQYF. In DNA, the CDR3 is TGTGCCAGCAGTCAAGGGGGAGACACAACCTGGGCAGATACGCAGTATTTT. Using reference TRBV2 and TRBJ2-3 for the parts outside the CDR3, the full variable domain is EPEVTQTPSHQVTQMGQEVILRCVPISNHLYFYWYRQILGQKVEFLVSFYNNEISEKSEIFDDQFSVERPDGSNFTLKIRSTKLEDSAMYFCASSQGGDTTWADTQYFGPGTRLTVL.